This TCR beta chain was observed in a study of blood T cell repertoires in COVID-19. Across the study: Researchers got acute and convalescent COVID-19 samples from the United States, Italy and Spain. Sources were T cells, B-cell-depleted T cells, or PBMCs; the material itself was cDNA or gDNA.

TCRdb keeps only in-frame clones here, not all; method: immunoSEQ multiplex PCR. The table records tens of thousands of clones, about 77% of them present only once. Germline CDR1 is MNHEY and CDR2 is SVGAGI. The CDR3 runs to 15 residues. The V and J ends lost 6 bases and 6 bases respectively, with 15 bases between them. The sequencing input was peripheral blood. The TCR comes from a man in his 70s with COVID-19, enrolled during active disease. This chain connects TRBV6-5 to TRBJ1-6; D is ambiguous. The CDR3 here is CASSPLGFFNSPLHF. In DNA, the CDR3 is TGTGCCAGCAGCCCGCTGGGCTTCTTTAATTCACCCCTCCACTTT.